This is a list of T cell receptor beta chains from one sample in a study of T cells in Graves' hyperthyroidism and ophthalmopathy. One entry per CDR3 protein, called by TCRdb with MiXCR from the multiplex PCR reads. The sample records a few hundred thousand distinct CDR3 sequences, around 15% being singletons. Sequencing used blood. These receptors were collected from a woman aged 40-49 years with Graves' ophthalmopathy. CDR3s include the opening cysteine and the closing phenylalanine or tryptophan. The D gene is left open where the match is weak. Only part of the rows carry a size: once, few, many, or a class if the clone is expanded.

>TRBJ2-7|-|-|TRBV18
TGTGCCAGCTCACCACGGATTAGCGTAGGCCCCTACGAGCAGTACTTC
CASSPRISVGPYEQYF
>TRBJ2-3|many|-|TRBV7-3
TGTGCCAGCAGCTTAACCCCCGATATGAGCACAGATACGCAGTATTTT
CASSLTPDMSTDTQYF
>TRBJ2-2|-|TRBD2|TRBV7-3
TGTGCCAGCAGCTTAATAGGACTAGCTTCCACGAACACCGGGGAGCTGTTTTTT
CASSLIGLASTNTGELFF
>TRBJ1-5|few|-|TRBV20-1
TGCAGTGCTAGAGACGGGGAACGCAATCAGCCCCAGCATTTT
CSARDGERNQPQHF
>TRBJ1-2|few|-|TRBV15
TGTGCCACCAGCAGAGATACAGGGAGAGCTAACTATGGCTACACCTTC
CATSRDTGRANYGYTF
>TRBJ2-4|few|-|TRBV28
TGTGCCAGCAGAAGGACAGCCAAAAACATTCAGTACTTC
CASRRTAKNIQYF
>TRBJ2-5|few|TRBD2|TRBV10-2
TGCGCCAGCAGTGAGTTAGTAGCGGGACCGGGAGAGACCCAGTACTTC
CASSELVAGPGETQYF
>TRBJ1-4|-|-|TRBV6-1
TGTGCCAGCAGTCCCTCCTCTAATGAAAAACTGTTTTTT
CASSPSSNEKLFF
>TRBJ2-3|many|TRBD2|TRBV29-1
TGCAGCGTTGAAGTGGTAGCGGGAGGACCAGATACGCAGTATTTT
CSVEVVAGGPDTQYF
>TRBJ2-7|many|TRBD2|TRBV20-1
TGCAGTGCTAGAGCGGGACTAGCGGCCTACGAGCAGTACTTC
CSARAGLAAYEQYF
>TRBJ2-7|many|-|TRBV12-5
TGTGCTAGTGTACCGGAGGGCAACCCAGCTTACGAGCAGTACTTC
CASVPEGNPAYEQYF
>TRBJ2-6|few|-|TRBV3-1
TGTGCCAGCAGCCAAGCCGGGTCTGGGGCCAACGTCCTGACTTTC
CASSQAGSGANVLTF
>TRBJ2-1|few|-|TRBV18
TGTGCCAGCTCACGTAACTACAATGAGCAGTTCTTC
CASSRNYNEQFF
>TRBJ2-2|few|TRBD1|TRBV30
TGTGCCTGGCTGGACAGGGAGTGCACCGGGGAGCTGTTTTTT
CAWLDRECTGELFF
>TRBJ2-5|many|TRBD2|TRBV12-3/TRBV12-4
TGTGCCAGCAGTTTAGAAAGGGGAGGGGAGACCCAGTACTTC
CASSLERGGETQYF
>TRBJ2-3|few|-|TRBV6-1
TGTGCCAGCAGAACCTGGAGGGGTTCAGATACGCAGTATTTT
CASRTWRGSDTQYF
>TRBJ2-7|-|-|TRBV20-1
TGCAGTGCCTCGAAGGGGGGGAGAGGAGCCTACGAGCAGTACTTC
CSASKGGRGAYEQYF
>TRBJ2-7|-|TRBD2|TRBV7-2
TGTGCCAGCAGCTTAGAAGCGGGGGGGCCTGGCGAGCAGTACTTC
CASSLEAGGPGEQYF
>TRBJ2-5|many|-|TRBV7-8
TGTGCCAGCAGCGACCCCACGGGGTGGAGCGAGACCCAGTACTTC
CASSDPTGWSETQYF
>TRBJ2-3|many|TRBD2|TRBV3-1
TGTGCCAGCAGCCAACCCTTAGGGACTAGCGGGGGAACAGATACGCAGTATTTT
CASSQPLGTSGGTDTQYF
>TRBJ2-2|few|TRBD1|TRBV24-1
TGTGCCACCAGTGATTCGCTGACAGGGCCCGCCGGGGAGCTGTTTTTT
CATSDSLTGPAGELFF
>TRBJ2-1|-|-|TRBV7-9
TGTGCCAGCAGCCAGCACGGGACGGGTTACGGTGAGCAGTTCTTC
CASSQHGTGYGEQFF
>TRBJ1-1|many|-|TRBV6-2/TRBV6-3
TGTGCCAGCACCTTCTTGCTAAACACTGAAGCTTTCTTT
CASTFLLNTEAFF
>TRBJ1-1|many|-|TRBV20-1
TGCAGTGCTAGAGATGGTCCGGGGCAGGACGGTAACACTGAAGCTTTCTTT
CSARDGPGQDGNTEAFF
>TRBJ2-1|few|TRBD2|TRBV20-1
TGCAGTGCTAGAGATGGGGAGGGGCCCTACAATGAGCAGTTCTTC
CSARDGEGPYNEQFF
>TRBJ2-1|many|TRBD1|TRBV18
TGTGCCAGCTCACCAATGGGACAGGGGGAAACTGAGCAGTTCTTC
CASSPMGQGETEQFF
>TRBJ2-3|many|TRBD2|TRBV6-1
TGTGCCAGCAGTCGGTCCGGGACTAGCGGGGGGGGGGGCACAGATACGCAGTATTTT
CASSRSGTSGGGGTDTQYF
>TRBJ2-1|many|TRBD1|TRBV27
TGTGCCAGCAGTGATCTTGGGACAGGGGTCAATGAGCAGTTCTTC
CASSDLGTGVNEQFF
>TRBJ1-1|many|TRBD1|TRBV7-9
TGTGCCAGCAGCCCCTCCACAGGGGTGGCTGAAGCTTTCTTT
CASSPSTGVAEAFF
>TRBJ2-1|many|-|TRBV3-1
TGTGCCAGCAGCCAAGATGGGCGGAATGAGCAGTTCTTC
CASSQDGRNEQFF
>TRBJ2-3|-|TRBD1|TRBV20-1
TGCAGTGCCAACCCGGACAGGGGGCTCACAGATACGCAGTATTTT
CSANPDRGLTDTQYF
>TRBJ2-7|many|-|TRBV28
TGTGCCAGCATGCCTGGCGGGCTCACCTACGAGCAGTACTTC
CASMPGGLTYEQYF